The rows below give T cell receptor beta chains drawn from one sample of a study of cytomegalovirus exposure and HLA in healthy donors. Sequencing was performed with immunoSEQ multiplex PCR; in TCRdb, only in-frame clones are kept and a portion is missing. Here the sample spans tens of thousands of clones, 80% being singletons. Sequences were obtained from PBMCs. Source of these receptors: a male donor in good health and CMV-seronegative. The CDR3 runs from the conserved cysteine through the conserved F or W. Each record gives: J gene, clone size, D gene, V gene, CDR3 protein, CDR3 DNA. D genes are given only for firm matches. The size of a clone is reported for some rows only, either as once, few or many, or as a class for expanded clones.

TRBJ2-1 | . | . | TRBV27 | CASSLYGSGSYNEQFF | TGTGCCAGCAGTTTATACGGGAGCGGTTCCTACAATGAGCAGTTCTTC
TRBJ2-7 | . | TRBD1 | TRBV7-2 | CASSLGVTGGHEQYF | TGTGCCAGCAGCTTAGGAGTGACAGGGGGCCACGAGCAGTACTTC
TRBJ2-7 | . | . | TRBV4-3 | CASSQTRDKYSYEQYF | TGCGCCAGCAGCCAAACTAGAGATAAGTATTCCTACGAGCAGTACTTC
TRBJ2-5 | . | . | TRBV2 | CASSDGVQETQYF | TGTGCCAGCAGTGACGGGGTACAAGAGACCCAGTACTTC
TRBJ2-7 | . | . | TRBV27 | CASSFRIRDGFTYEQYF | TGTGCCAGCAGTTTCCGCATCAGGGATGGGTTTACCTACGAGCAGTACTTC
TRBJ2-5 | . | . | TRBV7-9 | CASSLVPGRIETQYF | TGTGCCAGCAGCTTAGTTCCCGGCAGGATTGAGACCCAGTACTTC
TRBJ1-1 | . | TRBD1 | TRBV4-3 | CASSPRTGDTEAFF | TGCGCCAGCAGCCCCCGGACAGGGGACACTGAAGCTTTCTTT
TRBJ2-7 | . | . | TRBV28 | CASSLPGQRSYEQYF | TGTGCCAGCAGTTTACCGGGACAACGGTCCTACGAGCAGTACTTC
TRBJ1-6 | once | . | TRBV7-2 | CASSANAGGNSPLHF | TGTGCCAGCAGCGCAAATGCGGGGGGGAATTCACCCCTCCACTTT
TRBJ2-1 | few | . | TRBV2 | CASSTYNEQFF | TGTGCCAGCTCCACATACAATGAGCAGTTCTTC
TRBJ2-7 | once | . | TRBV2 | CASSESTGSSYEQYF | TGTGCCAGCAGTGAAAGTACGGGGTCCTCCTACGAGCAGTACTTC
TRBJ2-3 | . | . | TRBV7-2 | CASSLAASTDTQYF | TGTGCCAGCAGCTTAGCGGCTAGCACAGATACGCAGTATTTT
TRBJ2-5 | . | TRBD2 | TRBV5-4 | CASSSSGGQETQYF | TGTGCCAGCAGCTCCAGCGGGGGACAAGAGACCCAGTACTTC
TRBJ2-7 | . | TRBD1 | TRBV6-6 | CASSNTGTGGGEQYF | TGTGCCAGCAGCAACACCGGGACAGGGGGCGGCGAGCAGTACTTC
TRBJ1-4 | few | . | TRBV29-1 | CSVEDGQGYEKLFF | TGCAGCGTTGAAGATGGGCAGGGGTATGAAAAACTGTTTTTT
TRBJ2-1 | . | TRBD2 | TRBV11-3 | CASSEGLVGYEQFF | TGTGCCAGCAGCGAGGGACTAGTTGGCTATGAGCAGTTCTTC
TRBJ2-7 | . | . | TRBV25-1 | CASSSRGIPYEQYF | TGTGCCAGCAGTTCTAGGGGTATACCCTACGAGCAGTACTTC
TRBJ2-2 | . | TRBD2 | TRBV9 | CASSVGTRGFGELFF | TGTGCCAGCAGCGTAGGGACTAGAGGGTTCGGGGAGCTGTTTTTT
TRBJ1-2 | . | . | TRBV5-5 | CASSLKNTNYGYTF | TGTGCCAGCAGCTTGAAGAACACAAACTATGGCTACACCTTC
TRBJ1-5 | . | . | TRBV19 | CASSIDSGDLNQPQHF | TGTGCCAGTAGTATAGATTCAGGGGACCTCAATCAGCCCCAGCATTTT
TRBJ1-1 | . | TRBD1 | TRBV27 | CASSEDRVHTEAFF | TGTGCCAGCAGTGAGGACAGGGTACACACTGAAGCTTTCTTT
TRBJ2-1 | . | . | TRBV19 | CATQMAEYNEQFF | TGTGCCACTCAAATGGCAGAATACAATGAGCAGTTCTTC
TRBJ1-2 | . | . | TRBV28 | CASSLSPLPLGGNSYGYTF | TGTGCCAGCAGTTTATCCCCTTTACCCTTAGGGGGAAATAGCTATGGCTACACCTTC
TRBJ2-5 | few | TRBD2 | TRBV4-2 | CASSSLAGHQETQYF | TGTGCCAGCAGCTCATTAGCGGGCCACCAAGAGACCCAGTACTTC
TRBJ2-1 | . | . | TRBV21-1 | CASIWFAGLAGPNYNEQFF | TGTGCCAGCATTTGGTTTGCGGGACTAGCGGGACCAAACTACAATGAGCAGTTCTTC
TRBJ2-7 | . | . | TRBV28 | CASRAGLVYEQYF | TGTGCCAGTAGGGCGGGTTTGGTATACGAGCAGTACTTC
TRBJ1-5 | . | . | TRBV5-1 | CASSPGEGIGQPQNF | TGCGCCAGCAGCCCTGGAGAGGGAATAGGTCAGCCCCAGAATTTT
TRBJ2-2 | . | . | TRBV27 | CASSLRGTPSDTGELFF | TGTGCCAGCAGTTTACGGGGGACTCCTTCGGACACCGGGGAGCTGTTTTTT
TRBJ1-4 | . | . | TRBV7-8 | CASSGSGTSAKKLFF | TGTGCCAGCAGCGGCTCCGGGACTTCGGCGAAAAAACTGTTTTTT
TRBJ2-1 | once | TRBD2 | TRBV11-2 | CASSLETSGIEQFF | TGTGCCAGCAGCTTAGAGACTAGCGGGATTGAGCAGTTCTTC
TRBJ2-1 | . | TRBD1 | TRBV19 | CASSSRDRIYSNEGSEQFF | TGTGCCAGTAGTAGCCGGGACAGAATATATTCCAATGAGGGGAGTGAGCAGTTCTTC
TRBJ2-3 | . | TRBD1 | TRBV4-2 | CASSQVPGQGATDTQYF | TGTGCCAGCAGCCAAGTCCCGGGACAGGGTGCCACAGATACGCAGTATTTT
TRBJ1-4 | . | . | TRBV28 | CASSFSATNEKLFF | TGTGCCAGCAGTTTCAGTGCAACTAACGAAAAACTGTTTTTT